This TCR beta chain comes out of a study of shared clonotypes between healthy human individuals. As for the study in general: CD4 naive and memory got three plates each, CD8 naive two, CD8 memory one.

Generated by immunoSEQ multiplex PCR, the TCRdb table keeps only in-frame clones and is missing some. The table has millions of clones, around 93% seen once; the top ten hold 1.7%. General study points: Deeper or shallower sequencing was expected to change how clonotypes are shared among donors.

CD45RO negativity and positive selection for CCR7 defined naive CD8 cells, a population that excluded terminally differentiated effector memory CD45RA+ cells. In germline, CDR1 is LGHNA, CDR2 YSLEER. The CDR3 covers 15 residues. V was clipped by 0 bases and J by 2 bases, with 11 bases between them. Note on this clone: Its antigen remains unknown.

What was sequenced was naive CD8+ T cells from PBMCs. The TCR originated in a man between 18 and 35 years old in good health. Some clones in this sample may be carry-over from other donors' samples. The V call is TRBV4-3, the J call TRBJ2-7, with D unclear. The CDR3 loop is CASSQESLQPYEQYF. CDR3 nucleotides: TGCGCCAGCAGCCAAGAGTCTCTACAACCCTACGAGCAGTACTTC.